This T cell receptor (beta chain) was profiled in a study of cytomegalovirus exposure and HLA in healthy donors. Study-wide results and caveats: Rarity marked most TCR sequences, yet some public TCRs occurred in many donors. Both high specificity and high sensitivity reportedly marked the classifier's diagnosis of cytomegalovirus status. Sequencing had likely introduced a cluster of highly shared sequence variants as an artifact.

The PCR used 60 Vbeta and 13 Jbeta primers. Profiled with immunoSEQ multiplex PCR; TCRdb holds only in-frame clones, not every one. This table has around 100,000 clones, 60% to 80% appearing once. This clone appeared once. Its specificity is not known. Trimming left V 3 bases short and J 4 bases short, with 8 bases between. The length of the CDR3 is 13 residues. The germline gives CDR1 SGDLS, CDR2 YYNGEE. The sample was PBMCs. The gene calls are TRBV9 and TRBJ1-5; possibly TRBD1 for D (6 bases). The clonotype comes from a woman in her sixties in good health and CMV-seropositive. The CDR3 reads CASSEGGNQPQHF. CDR3 DNA sequence: TGTGCCAGCAGCGAGGGGGGGAATCAGCCCCAGCATTTT.